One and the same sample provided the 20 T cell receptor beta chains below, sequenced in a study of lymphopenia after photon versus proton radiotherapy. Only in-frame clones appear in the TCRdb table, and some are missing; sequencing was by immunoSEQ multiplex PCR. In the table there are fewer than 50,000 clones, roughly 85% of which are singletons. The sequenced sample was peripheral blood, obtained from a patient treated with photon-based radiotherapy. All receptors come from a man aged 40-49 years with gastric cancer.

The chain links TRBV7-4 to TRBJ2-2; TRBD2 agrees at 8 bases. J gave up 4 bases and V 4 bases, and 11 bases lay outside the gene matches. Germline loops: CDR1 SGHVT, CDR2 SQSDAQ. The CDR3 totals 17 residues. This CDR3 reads CASSSTLAGPPTGELFF. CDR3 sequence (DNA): TGTGCCAGCAGCTCCACCTTAGCGGGACCCCCCACCGGGGAGCTGTTTTTT.

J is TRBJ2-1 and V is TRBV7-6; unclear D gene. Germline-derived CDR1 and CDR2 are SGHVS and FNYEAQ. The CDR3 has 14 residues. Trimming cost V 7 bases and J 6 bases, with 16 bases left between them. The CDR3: CASTSGGESNEQFF. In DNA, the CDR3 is TGTGCCAGCACCAGTGGTGGGGAAAGCAATGAGCAGTTCTTC.

The CDR3 nucleotides are TGCGCCAGCAGCCTACGGGACCCAACGGCCCATGGCTACACCTTC. Translated, it gives CASSLRDPTAHGYTF. The V and J genes are TRBV5-1 and TRBJ1-2; weak D call: TRBD1 (5 bases). V dropped 4 bases and J dropped 6 bases, with 19 bases sitting between them. This CDR3 region has 15 residues. From germline, CDR1 is SGHRS and CDR2 YFSETQ. Full variable domain (rest looked up from reference TRBV5-1 and TRBJ1-2): KAGVTQTPRYLIKTRGQQVTLSCSPISGHRSVSWYQQTPGQGLQFLFEYFSETQRNKGNFPGRFSGRQFSNSRSEMNVSTLELGDSALYLCASSLRDPTAHGYTFGSGTRLTVV.

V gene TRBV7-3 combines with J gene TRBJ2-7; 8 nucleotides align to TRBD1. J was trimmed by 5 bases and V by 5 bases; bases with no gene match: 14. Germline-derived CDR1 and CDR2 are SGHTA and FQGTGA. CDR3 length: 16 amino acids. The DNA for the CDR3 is TGTGCCAGCAGCCCCCCCCTCCCAGGGGGCGTCGACGAGCAGTACTTC. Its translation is CASSPPLPGGVDEQYF.

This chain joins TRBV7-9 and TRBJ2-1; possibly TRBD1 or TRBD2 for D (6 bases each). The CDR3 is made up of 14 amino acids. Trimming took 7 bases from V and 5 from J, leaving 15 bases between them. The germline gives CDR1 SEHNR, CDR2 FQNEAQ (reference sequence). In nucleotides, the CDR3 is TGTGCCAGCAACCCGGCTCGGGGGCACAATGAGCAGTTCTTC. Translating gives CASNPARGHNEQFF.

The CDR3 loop is CASSMAANYGLQPQHF. In nucleotides, the CDR3 is TGTGCCAGTAGTATGGCGGCCAATTACGGACTTCAGCCCCAGCATTTT. The V call is TRBV19, the J call TRBJ1-5; D not resolved. Germline V lookup: CDR1 LNHDA, CDR2 SQIVND (reference sequence). This CDR3 spans 16 amino acids. The V end was cut by 3 bases, the J end by 6 bases, with 18 bases between.

The CDR3 DNA sequence: TGTGCCTGGAGTGTACTAACGGCCCTAGGAGGTGGAAACACCATATATTTT. This gives the protein CAWSVLTALGGGNTIYF. V usage is TRBV30 and J usage is TRBJ1-3; no clear D. The CDR3 spans 17 residues. Germline CDR1 is GTSNPN and CDR2 is SVGIG (reference sequence). V shed 0 bases and J shed 3 bases, with 18 bases lying between them.

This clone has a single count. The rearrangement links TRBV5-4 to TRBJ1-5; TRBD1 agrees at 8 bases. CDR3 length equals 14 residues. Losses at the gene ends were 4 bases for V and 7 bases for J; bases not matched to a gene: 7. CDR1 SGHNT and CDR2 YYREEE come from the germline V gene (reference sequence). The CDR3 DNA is TGTGCCAGCAGCGCGGACAGGGTTGGCCAGCCCCAGCATTTT. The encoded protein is CASSADRVGQPQHF.

CDR3 loop: CASSLTVKGWAFF. The CDR3 bases are TGCGCCAGCAGCCTGACCGTCAAAGGTTGGGCTTTCTTT. J is TRBJ1-1 and V is TRBV4-1; D unclear. The CDR3 totals 13 residues. The germline V and J ends were trimmed by 4 bases and 11 bases, with 17 bases remaining between them. Germline assignment: CDR1 MGHRA and CDR2 YSYEKL.

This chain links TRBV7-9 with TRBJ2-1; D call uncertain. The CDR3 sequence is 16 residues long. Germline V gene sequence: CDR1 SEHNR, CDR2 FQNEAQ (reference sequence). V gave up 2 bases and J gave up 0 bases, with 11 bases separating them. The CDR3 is CASSLNMARSYNEQFF. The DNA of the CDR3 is TGTGCCAGCAGCTTAAATATGGCCCGCTCCTACAATGAGCAGTTCTTC.

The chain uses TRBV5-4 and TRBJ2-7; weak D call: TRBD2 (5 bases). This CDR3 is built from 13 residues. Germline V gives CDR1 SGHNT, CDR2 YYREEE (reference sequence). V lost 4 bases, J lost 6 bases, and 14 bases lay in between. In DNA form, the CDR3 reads TGTGCCAGCAGCCCCAGGTTGGCGGGCGAGCAGTACTTC. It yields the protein CASSPRLAGEQYF.

The CDR3 protein is CASSPSGGLSYNEQFF. The DNA for the CDR3 is TGTGCCAGCAGCCCTAGCGGGGGGCTATCCTACAATGAGCAGTTCTTC. The chain couples TRBV27 to TRBJ2-1; TRBD2 matches at 11 bases. After removal of 6 bases from V and 1 base from J, the junction contained 5 bases not matched to a gene. The germline CDR1 and CDR2 sequences are MNHEY and SMNVEV (reference sequence). The CDR3 runs to 16 residues.

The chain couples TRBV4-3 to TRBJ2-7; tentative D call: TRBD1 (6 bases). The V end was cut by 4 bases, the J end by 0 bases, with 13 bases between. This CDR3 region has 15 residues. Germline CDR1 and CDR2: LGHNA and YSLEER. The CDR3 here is CASSLARDTSYEQYF. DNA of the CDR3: TGCGCCAGCAGCCTGGCTCGGGACACCTCCTACGAGCAGTACTTC.

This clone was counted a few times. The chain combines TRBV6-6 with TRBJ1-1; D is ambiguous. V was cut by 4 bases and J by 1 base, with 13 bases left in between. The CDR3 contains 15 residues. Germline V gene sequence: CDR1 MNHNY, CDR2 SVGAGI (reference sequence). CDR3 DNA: TGTGCCAGCAGTTCCCACCGCGCGGGGAACACTGAAGCTTTCTTT. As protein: CASSSHRAGNTEAFF.

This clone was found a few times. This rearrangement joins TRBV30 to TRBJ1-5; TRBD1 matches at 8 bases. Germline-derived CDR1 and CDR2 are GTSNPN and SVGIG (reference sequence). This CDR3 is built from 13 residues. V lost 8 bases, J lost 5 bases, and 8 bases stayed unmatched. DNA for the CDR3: TGTGCCGCCGGACAGGGCGCCCATCAGCCCCAGCATTTT. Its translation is CAAGQGAHQPQHF.

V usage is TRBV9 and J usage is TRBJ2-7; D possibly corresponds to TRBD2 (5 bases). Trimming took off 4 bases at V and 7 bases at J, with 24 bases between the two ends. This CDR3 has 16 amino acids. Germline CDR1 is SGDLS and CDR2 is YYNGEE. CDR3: CASSTPREHYPWEQYF. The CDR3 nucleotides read TGTGCCAGCAGCACCCCCCGGGAACACTACCCCTGGGAGCAGTACTTC. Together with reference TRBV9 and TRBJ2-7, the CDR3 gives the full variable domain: DSGVTQTPKHLITATGQRVTLRCSPRSGDLSVYWYQQSLDQGLQFLIQYYNGEERAKGNILERFSAQQFPDLHSELNLSSLELGDSALYFCASSTPREHYPWEQYFGPGTRLTVT.

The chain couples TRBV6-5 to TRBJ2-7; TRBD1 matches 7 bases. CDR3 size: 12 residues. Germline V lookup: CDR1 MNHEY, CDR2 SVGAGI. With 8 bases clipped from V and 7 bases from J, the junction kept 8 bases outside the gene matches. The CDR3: CASQTGVGEQYF. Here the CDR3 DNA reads TGTGCCAGCCAAACAGGGGTAGGGGAGCAGTACTTC.

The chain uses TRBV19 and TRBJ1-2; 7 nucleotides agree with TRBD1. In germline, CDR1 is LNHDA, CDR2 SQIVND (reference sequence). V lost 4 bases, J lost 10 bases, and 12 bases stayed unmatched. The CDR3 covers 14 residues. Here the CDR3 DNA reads TGTGCCAGTAGTAATGGGTTGACAGGGTGGGACTACACCTTC. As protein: CASSNGLTGWDYTF.

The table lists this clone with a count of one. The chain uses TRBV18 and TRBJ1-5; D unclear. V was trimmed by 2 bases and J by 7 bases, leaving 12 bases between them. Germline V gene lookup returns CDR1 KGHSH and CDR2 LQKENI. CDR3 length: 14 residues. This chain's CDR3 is CASSPSAGSQPQHF. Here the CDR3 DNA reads TGTGCCAGCTCACCATCAGCGGGGTCCCAGCCCCAGCATTTT.

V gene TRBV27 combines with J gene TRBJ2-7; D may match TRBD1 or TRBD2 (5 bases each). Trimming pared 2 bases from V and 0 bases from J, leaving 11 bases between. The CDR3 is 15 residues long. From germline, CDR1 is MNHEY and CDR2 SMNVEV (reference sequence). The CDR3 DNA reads TGTGCCAGCAGTTTACTCTGGGACGGCTCCTACGAGCAGTACTTC. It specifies CASSLLWDGSYEQYF.